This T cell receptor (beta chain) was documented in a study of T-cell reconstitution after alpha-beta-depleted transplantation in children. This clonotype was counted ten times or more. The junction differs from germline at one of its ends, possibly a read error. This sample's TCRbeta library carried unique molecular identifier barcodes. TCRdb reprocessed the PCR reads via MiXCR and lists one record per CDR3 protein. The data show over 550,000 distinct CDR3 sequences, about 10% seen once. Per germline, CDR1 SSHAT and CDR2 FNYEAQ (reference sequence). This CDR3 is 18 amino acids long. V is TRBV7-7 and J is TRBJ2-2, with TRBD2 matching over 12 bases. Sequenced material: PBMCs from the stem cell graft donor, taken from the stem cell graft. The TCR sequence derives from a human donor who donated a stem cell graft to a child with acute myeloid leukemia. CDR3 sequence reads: CASSHPTSGSHGTGELFF. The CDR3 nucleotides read TGTGCTAGCAGCCATCCGACTAGCGGGAGCCATGGCACCGGGGAGCTGTTTTTT.